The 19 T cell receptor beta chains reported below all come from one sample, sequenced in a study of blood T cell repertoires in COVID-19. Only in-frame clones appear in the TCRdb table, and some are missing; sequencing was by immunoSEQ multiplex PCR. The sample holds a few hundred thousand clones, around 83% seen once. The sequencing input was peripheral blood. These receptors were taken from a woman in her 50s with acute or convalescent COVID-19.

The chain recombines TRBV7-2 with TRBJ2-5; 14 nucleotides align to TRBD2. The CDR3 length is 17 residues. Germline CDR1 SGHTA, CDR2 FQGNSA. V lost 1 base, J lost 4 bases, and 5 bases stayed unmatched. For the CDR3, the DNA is TGTGCCAGCAGCTTAGGACTAGCGGGAGGGGGGGGAGAGACCCAGTACTTC. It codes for CASSLGLAGGGGETQYF.

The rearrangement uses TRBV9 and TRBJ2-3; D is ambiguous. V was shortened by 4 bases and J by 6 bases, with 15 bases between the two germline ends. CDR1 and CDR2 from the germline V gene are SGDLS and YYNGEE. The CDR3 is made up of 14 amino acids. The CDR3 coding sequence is TGTGCCAGCAGCCCCTGGGTAGCAGCGGATACGCAGTATTTT. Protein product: CASSPWVAADTQYF.

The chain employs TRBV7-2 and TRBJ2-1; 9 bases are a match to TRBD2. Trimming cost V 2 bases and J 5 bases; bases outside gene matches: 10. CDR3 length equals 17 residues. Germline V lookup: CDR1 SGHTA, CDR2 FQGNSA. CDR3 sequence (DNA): TGTGCCAGCAGCTTAATTGCTAGCGGGGATACTAACAATGAGCAGTTCTTC. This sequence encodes CASSLIASGDTNNEQFF.

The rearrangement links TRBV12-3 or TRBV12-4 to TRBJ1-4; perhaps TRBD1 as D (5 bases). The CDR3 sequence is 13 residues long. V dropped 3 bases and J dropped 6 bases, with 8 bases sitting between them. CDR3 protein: CASSLGGDEKLFF. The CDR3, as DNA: TGTGCCAGCAGTTTGGGGGGGGATGAAAAACTGTTTTTT.

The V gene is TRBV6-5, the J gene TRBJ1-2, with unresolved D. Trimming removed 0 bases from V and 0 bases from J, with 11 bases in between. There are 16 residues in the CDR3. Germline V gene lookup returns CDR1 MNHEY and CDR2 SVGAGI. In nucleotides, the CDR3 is TGTGCCAGCAGTTACTCGTCATCTCGGGCTAACTATGGCTACACCTTC. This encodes CASSYSSSRANYGYTF.

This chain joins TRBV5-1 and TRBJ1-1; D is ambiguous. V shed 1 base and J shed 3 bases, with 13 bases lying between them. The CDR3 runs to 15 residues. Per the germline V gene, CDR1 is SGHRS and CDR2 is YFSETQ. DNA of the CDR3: TGCGCCAGCAGCTTGAGTGTCGGGCGGGACACTGAAGCTTTCTTT. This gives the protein CASSLSVGRDTEAFF.

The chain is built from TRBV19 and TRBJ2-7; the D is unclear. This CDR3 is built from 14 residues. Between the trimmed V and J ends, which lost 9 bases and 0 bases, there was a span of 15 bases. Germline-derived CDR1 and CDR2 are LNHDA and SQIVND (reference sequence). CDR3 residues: CASIDTQSSYEQYF. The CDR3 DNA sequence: TGTGCCAGCATTGACACCCAGAGCTCCTACGAGCAGTACTTC. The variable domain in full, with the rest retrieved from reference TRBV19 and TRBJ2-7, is DGGITQSPKYLFRKEGQNVTLSCEQNLNHDAMYWYRQDPGQGLRLIYYSQIVNDFQKGDIAEGYSVSREKKESFPLTVTSAQKNPTAFYLCASIDTQSSYEQYFGPGTRLTVT.

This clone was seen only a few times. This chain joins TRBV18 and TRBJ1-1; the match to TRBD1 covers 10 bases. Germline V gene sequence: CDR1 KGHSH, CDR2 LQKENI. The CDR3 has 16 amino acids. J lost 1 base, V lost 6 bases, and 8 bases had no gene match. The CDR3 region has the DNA TGTGCCAGCTCCCCGGGACAGGGGCCTTGGAACACTGAAGCTTTCTTT. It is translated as CASSPGQGPWNTEAFF.

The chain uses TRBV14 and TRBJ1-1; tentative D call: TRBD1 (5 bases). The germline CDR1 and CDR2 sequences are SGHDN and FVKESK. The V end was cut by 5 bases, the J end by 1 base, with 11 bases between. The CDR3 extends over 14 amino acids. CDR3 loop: CASSFGGGNTEAFF. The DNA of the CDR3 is TGTGCCAGCAGCTTTGGGGGGGGGAACACTGAAGCTTTCTTT.

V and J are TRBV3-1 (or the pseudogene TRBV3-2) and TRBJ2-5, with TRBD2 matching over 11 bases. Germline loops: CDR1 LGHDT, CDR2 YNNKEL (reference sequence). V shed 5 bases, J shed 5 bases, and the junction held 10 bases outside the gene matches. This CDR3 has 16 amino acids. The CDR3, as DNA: TGTGCCAGCAGCTTTACTAGCGGGAGCACCCGGGAGACCCAGTACTTC. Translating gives CASSFTSGSTRETQYF.

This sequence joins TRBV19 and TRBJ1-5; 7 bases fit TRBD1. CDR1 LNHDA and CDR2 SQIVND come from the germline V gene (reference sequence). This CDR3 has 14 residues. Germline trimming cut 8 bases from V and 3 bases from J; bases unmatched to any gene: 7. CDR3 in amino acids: CASGTGTANQPQHF. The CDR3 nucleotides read TGTGCCAGTGGCACAGGGACAGCCAATCAGCCCCAGCATTTT.

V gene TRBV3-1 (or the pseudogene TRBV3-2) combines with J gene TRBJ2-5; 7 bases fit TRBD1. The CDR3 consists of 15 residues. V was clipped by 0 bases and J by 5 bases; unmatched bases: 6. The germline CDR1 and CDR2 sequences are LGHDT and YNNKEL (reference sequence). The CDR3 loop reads CASSQEARGTETQYF. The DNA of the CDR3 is TGTGCCAGCAGCCAAGAGGCCAGGGGGACGGAGACCCAGTACTTC.

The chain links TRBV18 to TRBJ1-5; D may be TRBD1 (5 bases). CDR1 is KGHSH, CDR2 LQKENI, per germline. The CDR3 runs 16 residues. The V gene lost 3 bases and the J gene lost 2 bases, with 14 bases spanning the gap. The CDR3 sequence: CASSPQGKGGNQPQHF. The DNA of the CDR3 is TGTGCCAGCTCACCTCAGGGAAAAGGCGGCAATCAGCCCCAGCATTTT.

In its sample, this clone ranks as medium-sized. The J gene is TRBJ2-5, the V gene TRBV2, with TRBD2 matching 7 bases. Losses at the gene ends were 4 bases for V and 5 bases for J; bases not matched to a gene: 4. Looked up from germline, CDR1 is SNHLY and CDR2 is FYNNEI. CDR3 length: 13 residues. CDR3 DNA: TGTGCCAGCAGTGGGACTAGGAGGGAGACCCAGTACTTC. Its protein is CASSGTRRETQYF.

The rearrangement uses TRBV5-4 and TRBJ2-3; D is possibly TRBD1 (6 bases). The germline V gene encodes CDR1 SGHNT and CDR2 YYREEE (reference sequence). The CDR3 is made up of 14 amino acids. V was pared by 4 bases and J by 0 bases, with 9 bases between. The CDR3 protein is CASSRQDSTDTQYF. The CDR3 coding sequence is TGTGCCAGCAGCCGACAGGATAGCACAGATACGCAGTATTTT.

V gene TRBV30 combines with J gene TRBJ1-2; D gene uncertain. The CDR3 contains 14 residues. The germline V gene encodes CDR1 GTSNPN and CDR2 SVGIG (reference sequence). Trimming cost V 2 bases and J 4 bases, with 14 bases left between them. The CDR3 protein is CAWSFTGNSYGYTF. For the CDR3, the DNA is TGTGCCTGGAGTTTTACGGGAAATAGCTATGGCTACACCTTC.

The DNA for the CDR3 is TGTGCCAGCAGCTTCTCGGGGGGGGACACTGAAGCTTTCTTT. Its protein product is CASSFSGGDTEAFF. The J gene is TRBJ1-1, the V gene TRBV7-2; D possibly corresponds to TRBD1 (5 bases). The germline V and J ends were trimmed by 3 bases and 3 bases, with 11 bases remaining between them. CDR3 length: 14 amino acids. Germline V CDR1 and CDR2: SGHTA, FQGNSA.

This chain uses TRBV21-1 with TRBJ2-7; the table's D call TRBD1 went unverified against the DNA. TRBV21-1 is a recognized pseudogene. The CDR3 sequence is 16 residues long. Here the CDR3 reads CASSKGNPGHHYEQYF. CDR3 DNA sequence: TGTGCCAGCAGCAAAGGCAACCCGGGACACCACTACGAGCAGTACTTC.

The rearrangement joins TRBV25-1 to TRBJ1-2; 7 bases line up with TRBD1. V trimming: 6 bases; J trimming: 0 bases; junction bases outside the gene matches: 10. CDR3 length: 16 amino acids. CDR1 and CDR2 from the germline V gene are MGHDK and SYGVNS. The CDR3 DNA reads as TGTGCCAGCAGCCCGGCGCGGGGACAGACTAACTATGGCTACACCTTC. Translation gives CASSPARGQTNYGYTF.